A selection of T cell receptor beta chains follows, all from one sample in a study of blood T cells in healthy people across ages. In TCRdb, the 5' RACE reads were re-called with MiXCR into one record per CDR3 protein. The data contain around 1,900,000 distinct CDR3 sequences, about two fifths of them seen just once; the ten biggest clones take up under 30%. The sequenced sample was blood. Source of these receptors: a human donor in good health. Each CDR3 is given with its conserved first and last residue. The D gene is left open where the match is weak. Not all rows give a size; the values are once, few, many and, for expanded clones, a class.

cdr3_length,d_call,v_call,clone_size,j_call,cdr3_nt,cdr3_aa
16,TRBD2,TRBV4-3,-,TRBJ2-3,TGCGCCAGCAGCCAAGTTTTTAGCGGGGGGGGCGATACGCAGTATTTT,CASSQVFSGGGDTQYF
14,-,TRBV24-1,-,TRBJ1-2,TGTGCCACCAGTGCCTCGCGGGGACACGAGGGCTACACCTTC,CATSASRGHEGYTF
13,-,TRBV24-1,few,TRBJ1-2,TGTGCCACCAGTGAGAGGGAGGCCGATGGCTACACCTTC,CATSEREADGYTF
15,-,TRBV11-2,-,TRBJ2-1,TGTGCCAGCAGCCACGGACACGGCTCCTACAATGAGCAGTTCTTC,CASSHGHGSYNEQFF
14,TRBD1,TRBV12-3/TRBV12-4,-,TRBJ1-2,TGTGCCAGCAGTTTAGTCAGGGGGCTTTTCGGCTACACCTTC,CASSLVRGLFGYTF
15,TRBD2,TRBV10-3,-,TRBJ2-1,TGTGCCATCAATGCCCAGCGGGGGCCGGACAATGAGCAGTTCTTC,CAINAQRGPDNEQFF
14,TRBD1,TRBV6-5,few,TRBJ2-7,TGTGCCAGCACCCGACGAGGGGGCGGCTACGAGCAGTACTTC,CASTRRGGGYEQYF
17,-,TRBV6-2/TRBV6-3,-,TRBJ2-3,TGTGCCAGCAGTTACACGAGAGGGGTCTCGTTCACAGATACGCAGTATTTT,CASSYTRGVSFTDTQYF
12,-,TRBV10-3,-,TRBJ1-2,TGTGCCATCAGTGCGGGGATGGATGGCTACACCTTC,CAISAGMDGYTF
14,TRBD1,TRBV7-2,-,TRBJ1-1,TGTGCCAGCAGCTCCACAGGGGCTGGGACTGAAGCTTTCTTT,CASSSTGAGTEAFF
14,TRBD2,TRBV7-2,-,TRBJ2-3,TGTGCCAGCGGGAGCGGGAAGGTGGATTATACGCAGTATTTT,CASGSGKVDYTQYF
14,-,TRBV5-1,-,TRBJ1-1,TGCGCCAGCAGCTTTTATTCCGAGAACACTGAAGCTTTCTTT,CASSFYSENTEAFF
18,TRBD2,TRBV7-9,-,TRBJ2-1,TGTGCCAGCAGCTATTGGACTAGCGGGGGGTCACCCTACAATGAGCAGTTCTTC,CASSYWTSGGSPYNEQFF
14,-,TRBV2,-,TRBJ1-2,TGTGCCAGCAGTGTTCGGACAGTCCAGTATGGCTACACCTTC,CASSVRTVQYGYTF
12,-,TRBV4-3,few,TRBJ2-3,TGCGCCAGCAGTCGTAGTTCAGATACGCAGTATTTT,CASSRSSDTQYF
15,TRBD2,TRBV5-5,-,TRBJ2-1,TGTGCCAGCACCTCTCTCAGCGGGGGCTTCGATGAGCAGTTCTTC,CASTSLSGGFDEQFF
15,-,TRBV7-9,-,TRBJ2-3,TGTGCCAGCAGCTCTTGGACAACTAGCACAGATACGCAGTATTTT,CASSSWTTSTDTQYF
15,-,TRBV25-1,few,TRBJ1-4,TGTGCCAGCAGTCACCCCGGGGGCGGGTCTGAAAAACTGTTTTTT,CASSHPGGGSEKLFF
14,TRBD2,TRBV20-1,-,TRBJ2-1,TGCAGTGCAAAGACTAGCGGGGGGGCCGATGAGCAGTTCTTC,CSAKTSGGADEQFF
16,TRBD1,TRBV15,-,TRBJ1-2,TGTGCCACCAGCAGAAGGCCGGGACAGGATGTGTATGGCTACACCTTC,CATSRRPGQDVYGYTF